This T cell receptor (beta chain) was sequenced for a study of cytomegalovirus exposure and HLA in healthy donors. Looking at the study overall: Per a later analysis, the 666 first-cohort and over 90 validation repertoires shared one platform. Study-wide points: Subsequent analysis showed first-cohort TCR clusters tending to co-occur in around 110 validation repertoires.

Germline CDR1 and CDR2: SGHRS and YFSETQ. There are 14 residues in the CDR3. V trimming: 1 base; J trimming: 3 bases; junction bases outside the gene matches: 4. Data came from immunoSEQ multiplex PCR; TCRdb stores just in-frame clones and leaves some out. The table shows 130,000 or so clones, with roughly 89% occurring only once. These donors were members of the roughly 120-subject validation cohort, a group separate from the approximately 670-subject first cohort. Remarks on this clone: Its antigen remains unknown.

The V gene is TRBV5-1, the J gene TRBJ2-7, with TRBD1 identical over 7 bases. The TCR comes from a man aged 25-45 years in good health and CMV-seronegative. Sequencing was performed on PBMCs. CDR3 DNA sequence: TGCGCCAGCAGCTTGACAGGGGCCGGCTACGAGCAGTACTTC. Protein product: CASSLTGAGYEQYF.